Listed below are T cell receptor beta chains from one sample, sequenced in a study of blood T cell repertoires in COVID-19. Produced via immunoSEQ multiplex PCR; TCRdb's table is partial and in-frame only. The table lists almost 250,000 clones, 86% of them singletons, with about 5.4% in the top ten. The source material was peripheral blood. The source of these receptors is a woman older than 75 with COVID-19, enrolled during active disease. Each CDR3 is given with its conserved first and last residue. Fields, in order: D gene, clone size, J gene, V gene, CDR3 DNA, CDR3 protein. D genes are given only for firm matches. Clone size is shown for a subset of rows, as once, few, many or a class of expanded clone.

D: -; size: -; J: TRBJ2-7; V: TRBV28; DNA: TGTGCCAGCAGATCCGGACTTTACGAGCAGTACTTC; CDR3: CASRSGLYEQYF
D: -; size: -; J: TRBJ1-1; V: TRBV9; DNA: TGTGCCAGCAGCGTAGCAGAGAACACTGAAGCTTTCTTT; CDR3: CASSVAENTEAFF
D: TRBD1; size: -; J: TRBJ1-2; V: TRBV11-2; DNA: TGTGCCAGCAGCCCGGACAGGGGTAAAGGCTACACCTTC; CDR3: CASSPDRGKGYTF
D: -; size: -; J: TRBJ2-2; V: TRBV5-1; DNA: TGCGCCAGCAGCGCCGACGGGTACGCGAACACCGGGGAGCTGTTTTTT; CDR3: CASSADGYANTGELFF
D: -; size: -; J: TRBJ2-3; V: TRBV5-1; DNA: TGCGCCAGCAGCTGGGGACTTACAGATACGCAGTATTTT; CDR3: CASSWGLTDTQYF
D: TRBD1; size: -; J: TRBJ2-7; V: TRBV5-4; DNA: TGTGCCAGCAGCCCCGACAGGGCGCTCTCCTACGAGCAGTACTTC; CDR3: CASSPDRALSYEQYF
D: TRBD1; size: -; J: TRBJ1-2; V: TRBV7-8; DNA: TGTGCCAGCAGCAGTACGGGACAGTATGGCTACACCTTC; CDR3: CASSSTGQYGYTF
D: TRBD1; size: -; J: TRBJ2-1; V: TRBV5-6; DNA: TGTGCCAGCAGCTCGGACAGGCAAAATGAGCAGTTCTTC; CDR3: CASSSDRQNEQFF
D: -; size: -; J: TRBJ1-5; V: TRBV2; DNA: TGTGCCAGCCGCGGGGAGGGGCAGCCCCAGCATTTT; CDR3: CASRGEGQPQHF
D: TRBD1; size: -; J: TRBJ1-1; V: TRBV18; DNA: TGTGCCAGCTCACCACTTCAAGAGGGGGCGTACACTGAAGCTTTCTTT; CDR3: CASSPLQEGAYTEAFF
D: -; size: -; J: TRBJ2-1; V: TRBV3-1/TRBV3-2; DNA: TGTGCCAGCAGCCAAGGGGTAGGGGCCCCCAGGGAGCAGTTCTTC; CDR3: CASSQGVGAPREQFF
D: -; size: -; J: TRBJ1-2; V: TRBV10-3; DNA: TGTGCCATCAGTGAGCCCGGAACAGGGCTGTATGGCTACACCTTC; CDR3: CAISEPGTGLYGYTF
D: -; size: -; J: TRBJ2-5; V: TRBV5-1; DNA: TGCGCCAGCAGCAGACAGTATCAAGAGACCCAGTACTTC; CDR3: CASSRQYQETQYF
D: TRBD1; size: -; J: TRBJ2-7; V: TRBV23-1; DNA: TGCGCCAGCAGTCAATCCCCAGACAGGGGAACTCTCTACGAGCAGTACTTC; CDR3: CASSQSPDRGTLYEQYF
D: -; size: -; J: TRBJ1-1; V: TRBV9; DNA: TGTGCCAGCAGCGTAGGTGGGGGCGGTGGGTACACTGAAGCTTTCTTT; CDR3: CASSVGGGGGYTEAFF
D: TRBD1; size: -; J: TRBJ1-2; V: TRBV5-1; DNA: TGCGCCAGCAGCTGGACAGGGGGAGAGAACTATGGCTACACCTTC; CDR3: CASSWTGGENYGYTF
D: -; size: -; J: TRBJ2-1; V: TRBV6-5; DNA: TGTGCCAGCACAGGGGGACTAGGCAATGAGCAGTTCTTC; CDR3: CASTGGLGNEQFF
D: -; size: -; J: TRBJ2-2; V: TRBV7-9; DNA: TGTGCCAGCAGCTTAGCGGGGGGGCTTACCGGGGAGCTGTTTTTT; CDR3: CASSLAGGLTGELFF
D: -; size: -; J: TRBJ2-1; V: TRBV7-2; DNA: TGTGCCAGCAGCTTAGACAGAAATGAGCAGTTCTTC; CDR3: CASSLDRNEQFF
D: TRBD1; size: -; J: TRBJ1-4; V: TRBV6-5; DNA: TGTGCCAGCAGCCGACAGGGGTTCAATGAAAAACTGTTTTTT; CDR3: CASSRQGFNEKLFF
D: TRBD2; size: -; J: TRBJ2-1; V: TRBV7-2; DNA: TGTGCCAGCAGGCTGGGACTAGTCAATGAGCAGTTCTTC; CDR3: CASRLGLVNEQFF
D: TRBD1; size: -; J: TRBJ2-7; V: TRBV7-2; DNA: TGTGCCAGCAGCTTAGCTACAGGGGGCGCTTACTACGAGCAGTACTTC; CDR3: CASSLATGGAYYEQYF
D: TRBD2; size: few; J: TRBJ2-3; V: TRBV19; DNA: TGTGCCAGTAGCGGACTAGCGGGCGAGTCTGATACGCAGTATTTT; CDR3: CASSGLAGESDTQYF
D: -; size: -; J: TRBJ1-1; V: TRBV6-5; DNA: TGTGCCAGCAGTAGGGGGGGAGTAGCGAACACTGAAGCTTTCTTT; CDR3: CASSRGGVANTEAFF
D: TRBD1; size: -; J: TRBJ1-2; V: TRBV12-3/TRBV12-4; DNA: TGTGCCAGCGCTGGACAGGCAAACTATGGCTACACCTTC; CDR3: CASAGQANYGYTF
D: -; size: -; J: TRBJ1-4; V: TRBV2; DNA: TGTGCCAGCAGTGTAACGGGGGGGGCTAATGAAAAACTGTTTTTT; CDR3: CASSVTGGANEKLFF
D: TRBD1; size: -; J: TRBJ2-3; V: TRBV9; DNA: TGTGCCAGCAGCCCTACCTCCGGACAGGGGGCGCATGTAGATACGCAGTATTTT; CDR3: CASSPTSGQGAHVDTQYF
D: -; size: -; J: TRBJ2-2; V: TRBV7-6; DNA: TGTGCCAGCAGCTTAGGACAGTTCACCGGGGAGCTGTTTTTT; CDR3: CASSLGQFTGELFF
D: TRBD1; size: once; J: TRBJ1-1; V: TRBV28; DNA: TGTGCCAGCAGGCGGACAGGGCCGAACACTGAAGCTTTCTTT; CDR3: CASRRTGPNTEAFF
D: TRBD2; size: -; J: TRBJ2-1; V: TRBV5-1; DNA: TGCGCCAGCAGCTTGGTACTAGCGGGGAACAATGAGCAGTTCTTC; CDR3: CASSLVLAGNNEQFF
D: -; size: -; J: TRBJ1-5; V: TRBV6-2/TRBV6-3; DNA: TGTGCCAGCAGTTGGGGGGATCAGCCCCAGCATTTT; CDR3: CASSWGDQPQHF
D: -; size: -; J: TRBJ1-5; V: TRBV19; DNA: TGTGCCAGTAGTATTGTCCCAGGGAACAGTCAGCCCCAGCATTTT; CDR3: CASSIVPGNSQPQHF
D: TRBD2; size: few; J: TRBJ2-2; V: TRBV11-3; DNA: TGTGCCAGCAGCTTATCCTCTAGCGGGGGGACCGGCGGGGAGCTGTTTTTT; CDR3: CASSLSSSGGTGGELFF
D: -; size: -; J: TRBJ1-5; V: TRBV13; DNA: TGTGCCAGCAGCCTAGCCAAGAGACAGCCCCAGCATTTT; CDR3: CASSLAKRQPQHF
D: -; size: -; J: TRBJ1-2; V: TRBV6-5; DNA: TGTGCCAGCAGGGGGGGGTATGGCTACACCTTC; CDR3: CASRGGYGYTF
D: TRBD2; size: -; J: TRBJ2-1; V: TRBV4-1; DNA: TGCGCCAGCAGCCAAGATGGTCATCCTAGCGGCTACAATGAGCAGTTCTTC; CDR3: CASSQDGHPSGYNEQFF
D: TRBD2; size: -; J: TRBJ2-3; V: TRBV9; DNA: TGTGCCAGCAGCGTTAGCGGGGGGGCGGTAGATACGCAGTATTTT; CDR3: CASSVSGGAVDTQYF
D: -; size: -; J: TRBJ1-3; V: TRBV3-1/TRBV3-2; DNA: TGTGCCAGCAGCCGACAGGGAAACACCATATATTTT; CDR3: CASSRQGNTIYF
D: -; size: -; J: TRBJ2-7; V: TRBV28; DNA: TGTGCCAGCAGTTTGTCTCAGGGTCTCTCCTACGAGCAGTACTTC; CDR3: CASSLSQGLSYEQYF
D: -; size: -; J: TRBJ1-1; V: TRBV19; DNA: TGTGCCAGTAGTATCTCGAACACTGAAGCTTTCTTT; CDR3: CASSISNTEAFF
D: -; size: -; J: TRBJ2-3; V: TRBV5-8; DNA: TGTGCCAGCGCCCCCGGACAGACCCTCCGCACAGATACGCAGTATTTT; CDR3: CASAPGQTLRTDTQYF
D: TRBD1; size: -; J: TRBJ2-5; V: TRBV3-1/TRBV3-2; DNA: TGTGCCAGCAGCCAATCCTTCGGACAGGGGGTCCAAGAGACCCAGTACTTC; CDR3: CASSQSFGQGVQETQYF
D: TRBD2; size: -; J: TRBJ2-2; V: TRBV12-5; DNA: TGTGCTAGTGGTTTGGTAGAGACTAGCGGCACCGGGGAGCTGTTTTTT; CDR3: CASGLVETSGTGELFF
D: TRBD1; size: -; J: TRBJ1-2; V: TRBV6-6; DNA: TGTGCCAGCAGTAGAAGGACAGGGTATGGCTACACCTTC; CDR3: CASSRRTGYGYTF
D: TRBD2; size: -; J: TRBJ2-3; V: TRBV28; DNA: TGTGCCAGTCTAGCGGGGGGGCTCGGAGTGGGCACAGATACGCAGTATTTT; CDR3: CASLAGGLGVGTDTQYF
D: -; size: once; J: TRBJ2-7; V: TRBV6-2/TRBV6-3; DNA: -; CDR3: CASSSSGIIYEQYF
D: -; size: -; J: TRBJ1-4; V: TRBV6-5; DNA: TGTGCCAGCAGACTCCTTGGGGGGAATGAAAAACTGTTTTTT; CDR3: CASRLLGGNEKLFF
D: -; size: -; J: TRBJ1-2; V: TRBV21-1; DNA: TGTGCCAGCAGCAAATGTTCAGGGATTTATGGCTACACCTTC; CDR3: CASSKCSGIYGYTF
D: -; size: few; J: TRBJ2-7; V: TRBV6-6; DNA: TGTGCCAGCAGTGTACCAGGGGTCTCCTACGAGCAGTACTTC; CDR3: CASSVPGVSYEQYF
D: TRBD2; size: -; J: TRBJ2-5; V: TRBV7-2; DNA: TGTGCCAGCAGCTTAGCTTCTAGCGGGGGGCCGTGGGAGACCCAGTACTTC; CDR3: CASSLASSGGPWETQYF
D: -; size: few; J: TRBJ2-3; V: TRBV7-6; DNA: TGTGCCAGCAGCCCGATGACAGTTTCGAAGGCAGATACGCAGTATTTT; CDR3: CASSPMTVSKADTQYF
D: -; size: -; J: TRBJ2-2; V: TRBV11-1; DNA: TGTGCCAGCAGCTACGGGACCGGGGAGCTGTTTTTT; CDR3: CASSYGTGELFF
D: -; size: -; J: TRBJ1-6; V: TRBV19; DNA: TGTGCCAGTAGTATCACAGGAGACCCCTATAATTCACCCCTCCACTTT; CDR3: CASSITGDPYNSPLHF
D: TRBD1; size: -; J: TRBJ1-2; V: TRBV27; DNA: TGTGCCAGCAGTTGGACGGGACAGGATTATGGCTACACCTTC; CDR3: CASSWTGQDYGYTF
D: -; size: -; J: TRBJ1-6; V: TRBV3-1/TRBV3-2; DNA: TGTGCCAGCAGCCAAGACTTCAGGGGAGGGTTTAATTCACCCCTCCACTTT; CDR3: CASSQDFRGGFNSPLHF
D: -; size: -; J: TRBJ2-1; V: TRBV10-1; DNA: TGCGCCAGCAGTGAGTCTTCGGGGGGCCAGAATGAGCAGTTCTTC; CDR3: CASSESSGGQNEQFF
D: -; size: -; J: TRBJ1-4; V: TRBV5-1; DNA: TGCGCCAGCAGCCGAGGGGGGGCGCCCTCAACTAATGAAAAACTGTTTTTT; CDR3: CASSRGGAPSTNEKLFF
D: -; size: few; J: TRBJ1-5; V: TRBV6-1; DNA: TGTGCCAGCAGTGACGGGGATCGTCCCCAGCATTTT; CDR3: CASSDGDRPQHF
D: TRBD2; size: -; J: TRBJ2-3; V: TRBV7-2; DNA: TGTGCCAGCAGCTCGCTAGCGGGAGTCCCAGATACGCAGTATTTT; CDR3: CASSSLAGVPDTQYF
D: -; size: -; J: TRBJ2-3; V: TRBV19; DNA: TGTGCCAGTAGTATAGGGGCCAGTGGCACAGATACGCAGTATTTT; CDR3: CASSIGASGTDTQYF